This entry concerns a single T cell receptor beta chain. Its antigen is not identified. Trimming took 2 bases from V and 4 from J, leaving 9 bases between them. The germline gives CDR1 SGDLS, CDR2 YYNGEE. The CDR3 spans 14 residues. Each donor was nominally healthy when sampled (though unrecorded immune exposures were likely). The study ran its PCR with 60 Vbeta and 13 Jbeta primers. Generated by immunoSEQ multiplex PCR, the TCRdb table keeps only in-frame clones and is missing some. The sample carries about 160,000 clones, around four fifths recorded once. This specimen comes from a study of cytomegalovirus exposure and HLA in healthy donors. Overall study findings and caveats: In an earlier analysis, in under 700 donors, most V segments appeared productive either ~87% or ~30% of the time. Another analysis was done later, and it associated 16,951 TCR beta sequences with HLA alleles at 0.05 false discovery rate. Some segments of the V type, notably TRBV6-2 and TRBV6-3, were excluded as indistinguishable.

The chain recombines TRBV9 with TRBJ2-2; a weak D match, TRBD2 (5 bases). Sequenced: PBMCs. The receptor's source is a woman aged 50 to 60 in good health and CMV-seronegative. The CDR3 spells CASSVTRSTGELFF. The CDR3 nucleotides are TGTGCCAGCAGCGTCACTAGGTCCACCGGGGAGCTGTTTTTT.